This T cell receptor beta chain was obtained from a study of T cell responses to AZD1222 COVID-19 vaccine. Study results and caveats: Donors, mostly white British, included more females; clonal diversity was possibly underestimated. Among spike-specific TCRs, nearly half reportedly target unmutated variant regions. The study sampled repertoires only after the peak T cell response.

The repertoire was sequenced with immunoSEQ multiplex PCR; TCRdb's copy has only in-frame clones and lacks some. Of some 120,000 clones in the sample, nearly 95% are singletons; the top ten hold about 0.91%. To note about this clone: The target antigen is unknown.

Specimen: peripheral blood, collected on day 0 of AZD1222 vaccination. The receptor comes from an adult in good health.

As DNA, the CDR3 is TGTGCCAGCAGTGCTGACAGAAGCTCCTATAATTCACCCCTCCACTTT. Its protein is CASSADRSSYNSPLHF. The chain carries TRBV6-1 and TRBJ1-6, with D possibly being TRBD1 (5 bases). Germline loops: CDR1 MNHNS, CDR2 SASEGT. This CDR3 spans 16 amino acids. V lost 4 bases to trimming and J lost 0 bases, with 10 bases between them.